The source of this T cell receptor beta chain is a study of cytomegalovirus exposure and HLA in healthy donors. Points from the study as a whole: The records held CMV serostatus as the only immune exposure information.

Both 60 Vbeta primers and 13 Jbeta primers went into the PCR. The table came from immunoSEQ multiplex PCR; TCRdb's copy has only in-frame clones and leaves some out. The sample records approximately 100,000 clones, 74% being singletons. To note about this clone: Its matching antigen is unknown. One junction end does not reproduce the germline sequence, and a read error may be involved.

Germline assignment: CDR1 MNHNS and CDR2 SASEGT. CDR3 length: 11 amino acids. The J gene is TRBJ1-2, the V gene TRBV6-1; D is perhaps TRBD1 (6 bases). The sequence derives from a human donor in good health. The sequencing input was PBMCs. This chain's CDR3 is CASRRNREKLF. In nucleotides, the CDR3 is TGTGCCAGCAGAAGAAACAGGGAGAAGCTGTTC.